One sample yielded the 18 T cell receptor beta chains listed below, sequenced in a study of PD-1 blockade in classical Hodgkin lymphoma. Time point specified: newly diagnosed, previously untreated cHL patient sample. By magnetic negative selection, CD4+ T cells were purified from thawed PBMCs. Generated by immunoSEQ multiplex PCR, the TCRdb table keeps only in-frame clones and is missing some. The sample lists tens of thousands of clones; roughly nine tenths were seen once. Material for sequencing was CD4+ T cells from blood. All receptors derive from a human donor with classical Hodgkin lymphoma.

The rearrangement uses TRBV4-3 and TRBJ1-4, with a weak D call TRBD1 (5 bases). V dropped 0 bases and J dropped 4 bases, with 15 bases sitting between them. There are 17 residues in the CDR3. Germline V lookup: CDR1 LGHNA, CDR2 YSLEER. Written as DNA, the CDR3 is TGCGCCAGCAGCCAAGATATAGTAGGACAATTTAATGAAAAACTGTTTTTT. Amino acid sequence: CASSQDIVGQFNEKLFF.

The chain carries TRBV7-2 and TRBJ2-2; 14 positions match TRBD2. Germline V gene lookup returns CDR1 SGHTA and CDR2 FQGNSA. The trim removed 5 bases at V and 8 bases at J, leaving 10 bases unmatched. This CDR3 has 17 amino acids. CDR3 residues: CASSVDGTSGGVGELFF. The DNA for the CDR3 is TGTGCCAGCAGCGTCGACGGGACTAGCGGGGGAGTTGGGGAGCTGTTTTTT.

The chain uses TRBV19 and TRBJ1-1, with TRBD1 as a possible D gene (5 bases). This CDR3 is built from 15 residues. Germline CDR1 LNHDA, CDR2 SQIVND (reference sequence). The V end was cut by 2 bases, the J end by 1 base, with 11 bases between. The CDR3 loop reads CASSISPRGNTEAFF. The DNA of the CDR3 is TGTGCCAGTAGTATAAGCCCAAGGGGGAACACTGAAGCTTTCTTT.

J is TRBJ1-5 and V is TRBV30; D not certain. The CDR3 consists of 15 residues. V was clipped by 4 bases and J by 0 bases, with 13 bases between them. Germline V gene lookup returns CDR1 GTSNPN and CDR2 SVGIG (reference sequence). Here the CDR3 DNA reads TGTGCCTGGATTAATTCAGACGATAGCAATCAGCCCCAGCATTTT. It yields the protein CAWINSDDSNQPQHF.

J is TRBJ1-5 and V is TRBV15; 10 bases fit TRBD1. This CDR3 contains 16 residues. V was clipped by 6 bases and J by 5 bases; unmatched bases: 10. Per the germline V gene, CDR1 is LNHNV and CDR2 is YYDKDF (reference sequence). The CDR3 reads CATSPPGTGDHQPQHF. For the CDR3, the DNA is TGTGCCACCAGTCCTCCCGGGACAGGGGACCATCAGCCCCAGCATTTT.

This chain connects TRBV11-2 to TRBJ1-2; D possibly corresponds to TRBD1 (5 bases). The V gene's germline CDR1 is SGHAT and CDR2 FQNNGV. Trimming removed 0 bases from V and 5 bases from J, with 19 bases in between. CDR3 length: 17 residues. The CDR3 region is CASSLEAVRGGYYGYTF. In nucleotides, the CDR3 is TGTGCCAGCAGCTTAGAGGCTGTAAGGGGCGGTTATTATGGCTACACCTTC.

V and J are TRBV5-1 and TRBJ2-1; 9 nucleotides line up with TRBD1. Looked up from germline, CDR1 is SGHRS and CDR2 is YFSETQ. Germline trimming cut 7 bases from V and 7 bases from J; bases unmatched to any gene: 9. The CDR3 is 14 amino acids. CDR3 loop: CASQNEGQGNEQFF. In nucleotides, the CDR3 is TGCGCCAGCCAAAATGAAGGACAGGGGAATGAGCAGTTCTTC.

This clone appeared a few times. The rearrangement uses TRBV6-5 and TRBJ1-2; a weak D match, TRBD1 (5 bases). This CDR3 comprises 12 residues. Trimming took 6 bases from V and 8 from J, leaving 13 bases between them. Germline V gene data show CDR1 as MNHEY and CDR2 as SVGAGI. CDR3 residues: CASSPGGLGYTF. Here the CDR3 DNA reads TGTGCCAGCAGCCCCGGGGGTTTGGGCTACACCTTC.

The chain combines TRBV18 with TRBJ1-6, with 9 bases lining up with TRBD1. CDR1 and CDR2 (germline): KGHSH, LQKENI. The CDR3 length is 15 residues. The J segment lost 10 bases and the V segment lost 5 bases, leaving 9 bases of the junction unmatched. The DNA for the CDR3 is TGTGCCAGCTCAAATAAGGACAGGGGTGGCTCACCCCTCCACTTT. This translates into CASSNKDRGGSPLHF. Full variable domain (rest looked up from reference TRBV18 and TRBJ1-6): NAGVMQNPRHLVRRRGQEARLRCSPMKGHSHVYWYRQLPEEGLKFMVYLQKENIIDESGMPKERFSAEFPKEGPSILRIQQVVRGDSAAYFCASSNKDRGGSPLHFGNGTRLTVT.

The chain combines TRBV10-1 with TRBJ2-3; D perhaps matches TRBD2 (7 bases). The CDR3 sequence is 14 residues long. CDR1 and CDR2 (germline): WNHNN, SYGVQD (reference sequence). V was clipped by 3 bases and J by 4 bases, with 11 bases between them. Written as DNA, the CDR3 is TGCGCCAGCAGTGACCTCGGGGGGCCAGATACGCAGTATTTT. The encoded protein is CASSDLGGPDTQYF.

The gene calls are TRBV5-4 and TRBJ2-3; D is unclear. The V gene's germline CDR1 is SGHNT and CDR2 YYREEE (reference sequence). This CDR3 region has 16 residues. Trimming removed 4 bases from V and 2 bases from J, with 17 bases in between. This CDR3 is CASSAGPAVLTDTQYF. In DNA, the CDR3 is TGTGCCAGCAGCGCCGGCCCTGCGGTCCTCACAGATACGCAGTATTTT.

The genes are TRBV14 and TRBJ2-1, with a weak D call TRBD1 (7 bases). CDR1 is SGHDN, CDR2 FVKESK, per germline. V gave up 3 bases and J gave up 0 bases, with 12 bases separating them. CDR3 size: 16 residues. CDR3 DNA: TGTGCCAGCAGCCACGGGCAGGGGGGCTCCTACAATGAGCAGTTCTTC. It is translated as CASSHGQGGSYNEQFF.

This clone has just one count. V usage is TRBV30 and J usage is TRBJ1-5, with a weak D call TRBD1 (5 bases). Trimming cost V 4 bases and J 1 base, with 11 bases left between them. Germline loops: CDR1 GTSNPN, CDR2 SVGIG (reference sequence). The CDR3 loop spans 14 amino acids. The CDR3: CAWNRDGSNQPQHF. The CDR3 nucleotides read TGTGCCTGGAATCGGGACGGGAGCAATCAGCCCCAGCATTTT.

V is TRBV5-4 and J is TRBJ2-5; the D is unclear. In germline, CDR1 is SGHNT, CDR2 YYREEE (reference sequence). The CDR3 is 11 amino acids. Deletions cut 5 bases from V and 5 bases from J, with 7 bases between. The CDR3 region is CASSSQETQYF. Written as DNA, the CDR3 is TGTGCCAGCAGTTCCCAGGAGACCCAGTACTTC.

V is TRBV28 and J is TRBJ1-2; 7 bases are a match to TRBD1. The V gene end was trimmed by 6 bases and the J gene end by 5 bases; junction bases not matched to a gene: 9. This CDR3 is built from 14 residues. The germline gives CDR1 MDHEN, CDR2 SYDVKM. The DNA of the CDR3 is TGTGCCAGCAGCCTGGGACAGAACCTTTATGGCTACACCTTC. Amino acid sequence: CASSLGQNLYGYTF.

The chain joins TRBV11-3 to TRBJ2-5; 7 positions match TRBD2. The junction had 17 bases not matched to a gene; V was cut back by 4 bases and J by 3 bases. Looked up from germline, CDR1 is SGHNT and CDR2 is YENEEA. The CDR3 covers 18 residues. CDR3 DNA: TGTGCCAGCAGCTCCCCCCGGGGAGGGAGGGCCCGAGAAGAGACCCAGTACTTC. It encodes CASSSPRGGRAREETQYF.

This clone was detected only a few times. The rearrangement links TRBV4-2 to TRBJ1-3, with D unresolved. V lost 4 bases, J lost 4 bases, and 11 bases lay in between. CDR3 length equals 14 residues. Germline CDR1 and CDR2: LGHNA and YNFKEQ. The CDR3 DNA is TGTGCCAGCAGCCGCGAGAGCGCGGGAAACACCATATATTTT. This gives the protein CASSRESAGNTIYF.

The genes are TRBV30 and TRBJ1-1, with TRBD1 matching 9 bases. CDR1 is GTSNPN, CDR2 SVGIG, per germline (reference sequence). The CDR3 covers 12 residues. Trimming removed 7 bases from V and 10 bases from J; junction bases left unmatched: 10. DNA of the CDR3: TGTGCCTTGGGGTTGGGGGGACAGGGAGCTTTCTTT. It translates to CALGLGGQGAFF.